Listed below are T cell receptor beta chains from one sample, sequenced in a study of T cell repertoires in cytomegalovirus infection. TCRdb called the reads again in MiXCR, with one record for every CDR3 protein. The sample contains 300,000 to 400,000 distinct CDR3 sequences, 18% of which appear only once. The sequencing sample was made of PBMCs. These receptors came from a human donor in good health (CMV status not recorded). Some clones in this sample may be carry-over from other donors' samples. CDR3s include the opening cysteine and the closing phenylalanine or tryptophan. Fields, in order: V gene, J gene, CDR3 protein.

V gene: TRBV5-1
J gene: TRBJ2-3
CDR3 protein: CASSLELPTDTQYF

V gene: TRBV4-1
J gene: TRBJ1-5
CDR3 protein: CASSRVQGAYSQPQHF

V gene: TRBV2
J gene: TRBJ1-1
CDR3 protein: CASSEVKTDAFF

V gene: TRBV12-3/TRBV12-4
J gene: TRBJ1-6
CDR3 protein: CASSRDRGNSPLHF

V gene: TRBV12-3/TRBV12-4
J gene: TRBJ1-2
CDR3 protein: CASSWGSTNYGYTF

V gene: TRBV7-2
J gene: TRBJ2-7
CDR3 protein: CASSNSGVSYEQYF

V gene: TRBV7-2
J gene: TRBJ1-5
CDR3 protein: CASSLTPGNQPQHF

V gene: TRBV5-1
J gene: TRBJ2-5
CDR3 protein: CASSLLSGQETQYF

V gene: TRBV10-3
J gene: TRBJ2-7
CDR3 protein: CAISEDRVSGEQYF

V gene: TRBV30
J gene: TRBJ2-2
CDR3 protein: CAWSTGQGTGELFF

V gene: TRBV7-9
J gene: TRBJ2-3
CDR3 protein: CASSSAGATDTQYF

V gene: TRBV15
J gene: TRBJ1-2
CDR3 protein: CATEPYGRHGYTF

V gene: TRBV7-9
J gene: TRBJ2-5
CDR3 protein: CASSSGVANFQETQYF

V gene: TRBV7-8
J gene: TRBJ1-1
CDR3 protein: CASSLAAGTEAFF

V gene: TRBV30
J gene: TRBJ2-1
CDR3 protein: CAWRTGWAGNEQFF

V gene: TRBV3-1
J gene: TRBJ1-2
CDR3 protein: CASSQDAGGQGYGYTF

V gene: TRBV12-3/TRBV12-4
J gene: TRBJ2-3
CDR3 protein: CASTRGGPDTQYF

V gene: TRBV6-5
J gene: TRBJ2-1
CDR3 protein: CASRDGLAGGSEQFF

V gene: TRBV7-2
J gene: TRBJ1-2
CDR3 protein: CASRTRVENYGYTF

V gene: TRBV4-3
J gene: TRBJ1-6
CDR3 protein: CASSQAPGSDNSPLHF

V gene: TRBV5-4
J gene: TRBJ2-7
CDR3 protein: CASSPPGGPGLSYEQYF

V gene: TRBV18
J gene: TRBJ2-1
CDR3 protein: CASSAAGGGGRNEQFF

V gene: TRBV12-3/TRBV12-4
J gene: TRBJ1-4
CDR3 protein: CASRSRGGFNEKLFF

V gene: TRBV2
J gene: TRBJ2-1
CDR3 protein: CASSELGGTYNEQFF

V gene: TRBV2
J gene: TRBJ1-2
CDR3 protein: CASQGEVLEGYTF

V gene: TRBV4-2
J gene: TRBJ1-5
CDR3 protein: CASSQDPQKPQHF

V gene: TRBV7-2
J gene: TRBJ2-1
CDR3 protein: CASSSSSGGYNEQFF

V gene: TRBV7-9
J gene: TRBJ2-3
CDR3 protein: CASSLVSGLETDTQYF

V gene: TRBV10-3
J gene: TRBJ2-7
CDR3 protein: CAIMPTGSYEQYF

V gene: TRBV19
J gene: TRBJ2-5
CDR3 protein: CASSGDLKETQYF

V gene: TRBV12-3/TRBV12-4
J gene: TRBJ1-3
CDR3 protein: CASSIGADGNTIYF

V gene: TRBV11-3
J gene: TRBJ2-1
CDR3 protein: CASSLALASYNEQFF

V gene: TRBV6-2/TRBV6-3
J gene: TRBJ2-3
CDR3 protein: CASSYGGGPRDTQYF

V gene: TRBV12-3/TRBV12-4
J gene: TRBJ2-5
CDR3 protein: CASSKYRVGETQYF

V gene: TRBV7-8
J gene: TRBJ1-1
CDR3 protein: CASSLEADLGTEAFF

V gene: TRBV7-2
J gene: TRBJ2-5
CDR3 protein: CASSLSSPTGGLETQYF

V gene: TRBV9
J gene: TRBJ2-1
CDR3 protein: CASSVGWRGTGRYNEQFF

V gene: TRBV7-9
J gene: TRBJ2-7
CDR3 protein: CASSPNLDRSLNEQYF

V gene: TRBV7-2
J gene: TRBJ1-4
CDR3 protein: CASSLHGPGTGNEKLFF

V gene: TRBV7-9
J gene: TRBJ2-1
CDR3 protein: CASSLRTSGRYNEQFF

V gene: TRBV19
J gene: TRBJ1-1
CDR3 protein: CASSMTYTEAFF

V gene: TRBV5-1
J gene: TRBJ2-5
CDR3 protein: CASSLEGDQETQYF

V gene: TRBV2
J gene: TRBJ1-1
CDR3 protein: CASSSDTQSEAFF

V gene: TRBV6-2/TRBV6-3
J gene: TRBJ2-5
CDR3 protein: CASNSPTQYF

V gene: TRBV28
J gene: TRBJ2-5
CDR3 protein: CASSSFRSRGETQYF

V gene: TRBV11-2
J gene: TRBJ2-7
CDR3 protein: CASSLGQGAGEQYF

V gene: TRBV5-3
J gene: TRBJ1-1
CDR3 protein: CARSLGRYRAFF

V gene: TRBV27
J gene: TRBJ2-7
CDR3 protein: CASSGGGRSGRYEQYF

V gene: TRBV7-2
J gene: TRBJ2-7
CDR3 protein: CASSFGPDGYEQYF

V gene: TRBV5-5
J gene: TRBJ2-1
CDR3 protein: CASSRTTGDPPDEQFF

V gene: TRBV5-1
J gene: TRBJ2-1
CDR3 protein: CASSSSGLAGSSDEQFF

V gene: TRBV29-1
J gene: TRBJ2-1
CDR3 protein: CSVEVLNRDEQFF

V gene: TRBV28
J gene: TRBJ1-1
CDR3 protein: CASSPIGSTEAFF